A selection of T cell receptor beta chains follows, all from one sample in a study of post-analysis software for immune sequencing data. TCRdb independently ran MiXCR on the PCR reads; one entry per CDR3 protein. The table has about 620,000 distinct CDR3 sequences, roughly 45% seen once. The sequenced sample consisted of blood. These receptors originate from a girl aged 5 to 17 with multiple sclerosis. Both conserved end residues are part of each CDR3. A D gene is named only where the DNA matches it firmly. Rows give clone size only sometimes, using once, few, many, or a class for an expanded clone.

j_gene: TRBJ2-7
v_gene: TRBV3-1
d_gene: .
abundance: few
CDR3aa: CASTRGASYEQYF

j_gene: TRBJ2-1
v_gene: TRBV5-1
d_gene: TRBD2
abundance: once
CDR3aa: CASSFPLSSGGYNEQFF

j_gene: .
v_gene: TRBV7-2
d_gene: .
abundance: few
CDR3aa: CASSSSTQETQYF

j_gene: TRBJ1-2
v_gene: TRBV28
d_gene: TRBD1
abundance: few
CDR3aa: CASSLLTGDDYGYTF

j_gene: TRBJ1-5
v_gene: TRBV12-3/TRBV12-4
d_gene: .
abundance: .
CDR3aa: CASSWEGTPQHF

j_gene: TRBJ1-4
v_gene: TRBV6-6
d_gene: TRBD1
abundance: few
CDR3aa: CASSYKDRVNEKLFF

j_gene: TRBJ1-6
v_gene: TRBV12-3/TRBV12-4
d_gene: .
abundance: .
CDR3aa: CASSIGNSPLHF

j_gene: TRBJ2-1
v_gene: TRBV4-1
d_gene: .
abundance: few
CDR3aa: CASSQVPKGTKQFF

j_gene: TRBJ2-7
v_gene: TRBV16
d_gene: TRBD1
abundance: .
CDR3aa: CASSQGQGLSYEQYF

j_gene: TRBJ2-1
v_gene: TRBV20-1
d_gene: .
abundance: few
CDR3aa: CSAPNREPGGDNEQFF

j_gene: TRBJ2-3
v_gene: TRBV20-1
d_gene: TRBD2
abundance: .
CDR3aa: CSASGRGHPSTDTQYF

j_gene: TRBJ1-6
v_gene: TRBV20-1
d_gene: TRBD1
abundance: few
CDR3aa: CSASRQGASSYNSPLHF

j_gene: .
v_gene: TRBV10-2
d_gene: .
abundance: .
CDR3aa: CASSRQYYEQYF

j_gene: TRBJ2-7
v_gene: TRBV20-1
d_gene: .
abundance: few
CDR3aa: CSASFPTYEQYF

j_gene: TRBJ2-7
v_gene: TRBV12-5
d_gene: .
abundance: .
CDR3aa: CASGLILGGDGAYEQYF

j_gene: TRBJ2-3
v_gene: TRBV4-1
d_gene: TRBD2
abundance: .
CDR3aa: CASSLGFAGGPADTQYF

j_gene: TRBJ2-3
v_gene: TRBV29-1
d_gene: TRBD2
abundance: few
CDR3aa: CSVDRTSGSADTQYF

j_gene: TRBJ1-2
v_gene: TRBV29-1
d_gene: TRBD1
abundance: .
CDR3aa: CSVVVIGRGNDYGYTF